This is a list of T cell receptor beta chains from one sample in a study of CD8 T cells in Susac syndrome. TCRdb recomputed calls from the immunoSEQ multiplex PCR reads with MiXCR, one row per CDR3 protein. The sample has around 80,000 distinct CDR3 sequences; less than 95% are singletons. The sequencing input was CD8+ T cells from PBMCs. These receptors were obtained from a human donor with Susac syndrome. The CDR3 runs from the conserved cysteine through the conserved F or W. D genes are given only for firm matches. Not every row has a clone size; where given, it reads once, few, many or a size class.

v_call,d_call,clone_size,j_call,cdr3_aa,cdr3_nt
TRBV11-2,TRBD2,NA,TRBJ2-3,CASSLNLAGQPSTDTQYF,TGTGCCAGCAGTCTCAACCTAGCGGGGCAACCTTCCACAGATACGCAGTATTTT
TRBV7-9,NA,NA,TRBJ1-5,CASSSNRAVNQPQHF,TGTGCCAGCAGCTCAAACAGGGCAGTCAATCAGCCCCAGCATTTT
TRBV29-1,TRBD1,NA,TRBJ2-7,CSVADRASYEQYF,TGCAGCGTTGCCGACAGGGCATCCTACGAGCAGTACTTC
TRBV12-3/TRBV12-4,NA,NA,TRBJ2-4,CASSRGAAKNIQYF,TGTGCCAGCAGTCGGGGGGCGGCCAAAAACATTCAGTACTTC
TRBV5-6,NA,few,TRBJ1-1,CASSLAVNTEAFF,TGTGCCAGCAGCTTGGCAGTGAACACTGAAGCTTTCTTT
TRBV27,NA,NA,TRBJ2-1,CASSLTPLYNEQFF,TGTGCCAGCAGTTTGACCCCCCTCTACAATGAGCAGTTCTTC
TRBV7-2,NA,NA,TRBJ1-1,CASSPGIAEAFF,TGTGCCAGCAGCCCGGGGATAGCCGAAGCTTTCTTT
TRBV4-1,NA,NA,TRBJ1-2,CASSQGPGTNYGYTF,TGCGCCAGCAGCCAAGGACCAGGGACGAACTATGGCTACACCTTC
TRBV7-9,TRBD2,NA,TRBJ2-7,CATRGGAMYEQYF,TGTGCCACCCGGGGAGGGGCAATGTACGAGCAGTACTTC
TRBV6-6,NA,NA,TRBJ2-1,CATERGGTYNEQFF,TGTGCCACCGAAAGGGGGGGTACATACAATGAGCAGTTCTTC
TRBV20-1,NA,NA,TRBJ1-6,CSAPTPFEGPNSPLHF,TGCAGTGCTCCGACCCCCTTCGAGGGTCCGAATTCACCCCTCCACTTT
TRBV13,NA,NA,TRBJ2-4,CASSFENIQYF,TGTGCCAGCAGCTTCGAAAACATTCAGTACTTC
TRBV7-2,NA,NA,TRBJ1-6,CASSLAWGPASSYNSPLHF,TGTGCCAGCAGCTTAGCGTGGGGCCCCGCGAGCTCCTATAATTCACCCCTCCACTTT
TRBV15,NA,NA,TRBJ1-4,CATSSIGEKLFF,TGTGCCACCAGCAGCATTGGAGAAAAACTGTTTTTT
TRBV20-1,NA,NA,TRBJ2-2,CSARDSQGLGELFF,TGCAGTGCTAGAGATTCCCAGGGACTCGGGGAGCTGTTTTTT
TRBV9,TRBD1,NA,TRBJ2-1,CASSVATETGVDDEQFF,TGTGCCAGCAGCGTAGCTACTGAGACAGGGGTCGACGATGAGCAGTTCTTC
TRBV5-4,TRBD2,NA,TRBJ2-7,CASSLGTSGFYEQYF,TGTGCCAGCAGCCTAGGGACTAGCGGTTTCTACGAGCAGTACTTC
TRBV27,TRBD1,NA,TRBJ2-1,CASSFPDRGNEQFF,TGTGCCAGCAGTTTCCCGGACAGGGGCAATGAGCAGTTCTTC
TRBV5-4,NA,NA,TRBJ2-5,CASSFEGEETQYF,TGTGCCAGCAGCTTTGAGGGTGAGGAGACCCAGTACTTC
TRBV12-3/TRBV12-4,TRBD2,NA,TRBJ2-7,CASSFRGGGSYEQYF,TGTGCCAGCAGTTTTCGCGGGGGGGGTTCCTACGAGCAGTACTTC
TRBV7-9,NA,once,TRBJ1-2,CASSWVLGADYGYTF,TGTGCCAGCAGCTGGGTTCTAGGGGCGGACTATGGCTACACCTTC
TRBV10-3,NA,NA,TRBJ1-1,CAIWGTGNTEVFF,NA
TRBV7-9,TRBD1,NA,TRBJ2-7,CASSSTGGAAEQYF,TGTGCCAGCAGCTCGACAGGGGGCGCGGCCGAGCAGTACTTC
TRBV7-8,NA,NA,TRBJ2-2,CATPHRVNTGELFF,TGTGCCACCCCCCACAGGGTGAACACCGGGGAGCTGTTTTTT
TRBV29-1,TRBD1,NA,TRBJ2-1,CSAYTTGESQFF,TGCAGCGCTTACACTACAGGGGAATCGCAGTTCTTC
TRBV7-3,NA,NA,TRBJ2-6,CASSLISGSGANVLTF,TGTGCCAGCAGCTTAATCTCGGGGAGTGGGGCCAACGTCCTGACTTTC
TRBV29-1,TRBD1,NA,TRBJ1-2,CSVEEGQGPFGYTF,TGCAGCGTTGAAGAGGGACAGGGCCCTTTTGGCTACACCTTC
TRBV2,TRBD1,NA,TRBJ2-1,CASSVPDRGVHEQFF,TGTGCCAGCAGTGTGCCGGACAGGGGCGTTCATGAGCAGTTCTTC
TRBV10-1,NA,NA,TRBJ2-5,CASSQLDVGQETQYF,TGCGCCAGCAGTCAGCTAGATGTTGGACAAGAGACCCAGTACTTC